This T cell receptor beta chain was recorded in a study of tumor and adjacent non-tumor tissue in lung cancer (dated by TCRdb to about 2018). Notes on the research overall: By cancer type, the cohort comprised about 13 adenocarcinoma patients, a couple of squamous cell carcinoma patients and 1 small cell lung cancer patient. A total of fewer than 150 million productive TCRbeta reads were generated by sequencing, corresponding to an average of roughly 4 million reads per sample. TCRbeta CDR3 sequencing was performed on more than 25 paired specimens, with one tumor sample and one normal lung sample collected per patient. Using bulk TCRbeta repertoires from around 14 lung cancer patients, the study set lung tumor tissue side by side with matched distant non-tumor lung tissue. The approximately 15 patients were aged about 31 to 80 years, included 10 men and 5 women, and had TNM stage I to III disease.

The protocol used for the library was multiplex PCR. TCRdb shows the sequencer as Illumina HiSeq 2500. TCRbeta libraries were constructed through three rounds of nested PCR with primers (Table S4) according to protocols adapted from ARM-PCR. PCR products of 200-500 bp were gel-excised and purified with the QIAquick gel extraction kit before sequencing. The paper's processing steps were these. Trimmomatic was used to clean the reads, FLASH was used to merge the reads into complete CDR3 sequences, and MiTCR was used to assign the reads to V(D)J germline segments. VDJtools was used to compute clonal diversity as the inverse Simpson's index. In-frame sequences lacking a premature stop codon were counted as productive reads. TCRdb passed the public sequencing reads through fastp at Q25 and MiXCR, retaining productive beta sequences. Rows with a matching CDR3 protein are joined into one entry that keeps the most common DNA and genes. Here the V and J calls rest on TCRdb's processing, not on the authors' analysis. In all, the sample holds approximately 75,000 distinct CDR3 sequences, and 77% of those were seen once. The ten largest account for approximately 12% of the sample.

The CDR3 holds 15 amino acids from the cysteine to the phenylalanine. The DNA shown is the 45-base CDR3, in frame from base 1. The germline V gene supplies CDR1 MNHEY and CDR2 SVGEGT. Trimming takes 2 bases off V and 4 bases off J; junction bases not matched to a gene: 1. RNA was isolated from bulk unsorted tissue, and RNA quality was assessed with a NanoDrop ND-1000 and an Agilent 2100. The donors were newly diagnosed lung cancer patients admitted for thoracic surgery in China from August to November 2014 who had not received prior chemotherapy. The study excluded patients who had received radiotherapy or chemotherapy before or who had another cancer at the same time. Surgical tissue pieces of about 1-2.1 cm3 were preserved in RNAlater solution and were kept at -80 degrees C until use. This clonotype has at least ten counts. Its specific antigen is unknown. Base qualities were left out, and no much larger clone turns up one base away.

Broader findings and caveats from the paper: Significantly higher TCR diversity was found in younger patients, and higher tumor TCR diversity was associated with shorter overall and disease-free survival. Because peripheral blood was not sequenced, the blood TCRbeta repertoires of the lung cancer patients in the study went unexamined. The methods do not name the sequencing platform or mention unique molecular identifiers. The top 100 clones made up a significantly larger cumulative share of the repertoire in normal lung than in tumor tissue. TCR diversity (inverse Simpson) was significantly higher in tumor than in normal lung tissue (roughly 430 vs 170, P = 0.0075, Mann-Whitney U test). Only approximately 14 patients were included in the cohort, and the need for larger samples and more detailed clinical data was noted by the authors.

The V gene is TRBV6-2 or TRBV6-3 and the J gene is TRBJ2-3, and TRBD2 matches 12 of the central bases. Material: lung tumor tissue. The sequence was collected from a woman in her forties or fifties with non-small cell lung cancer. The CDR3: CASSYRLAGADTQYF. The nucleotides are TGTGCCAGCAGTTACCGACTAGCGGGAGCAGATACGCAGTATTTT.